This TCR beta chain comes out of a study of T cells after somatic rescue of genetic block. Germline CDR1 is SGHAT and CDR2 is FQNNGV. This CDR3 contains 14 residues. Only in-frame clones appear in the TCRdb table, and some are missing; sequencing was by immunoSEQ multiplex PCR. The repertoire holds tens of thousands of clones, with 85% to 95% as singletons. Input material: peripheral blood mononuclear cells (PBMCs). This chain uses TRBV11-2 with TRBJ2-5; D unclear. The end of the DNA aligns better with TRBJ2-7, so the J call may be wrong. The TCR comes from a man aged 35 to 55. As DNA, the CDR3 is TGTGCCAGCAGCCCGACACCAAACCCCTACGAGCAGTACTTC. Its translation: CASSPTPNPYEQYF.